The 28 T cell receptor beta chains in this list originate from one sample, sequenced in a study of blood T cell repertoires in COVID-19. This table comes from immunoSEQ multiplex PCR, and its TCRdb copy is limited to in-frame clones, with some not included. The sample records more than 90,000 clones, around 84% being singletons. The sequenced material came from peripheral blood. The origin of the receptors is a man aged 35 to 55 with acute or convalescent COVID-19.

The chain joins TRBV7-8 to TRBJ1-4, with TRBD1 as a possible D gene (6 bases). This CDR3 spans 15 amino acids. V lost 0 bases, J lost 11 bases, and 16 bases lay in between. Germline V lookup: CDR1 SGHVS, CDR2 FQNEAQ. Written as DNA, the CDR3 is TGTGCCAGCAGCTTAGCAGGGGGGGCGTCTGGGAAACTGTTTTTT. The encoded protein is CASSLAGGASGKLFF. The full variable domain, its missing parts supplied by reference TRBV7-8 and TRBJ1-4, is GAGVSQSPRYKVAKRGQDVALRCDPISGHVSLFWYQQALGQGPEFLTYFQNEAQLDKSGLPSDRFFAERPEGSVSTLKIQRTQQEDSAVYLCASSLAGGASGKLFFGSGTQLSVL.

The chain carries TRBV28 and TRBJ2-7; D ambiguous. This CDR3 region has 14 residues. Per the germline V gene, CDR1 is MDHEN and CDR2 is SYDVKM. V gave up 6 bases and J gave up 1 base, with 13 bases separating them. The CDR3 DNA sequence: TGTGCCAGCAGGAGGAGAGCGCGGTCCTACGAGCAGTACTTC. It codes for CASRRRARSYEQYF.

As concerns this clone: The same CDR3 also results from other DNA sequences found in this sample. The chain joins TRBV5-1 to TRBJ2-7; 9 bases fit TRBD1. After removal of 4 bases from V and 1 base from J, the junction contained 3 bases not matched to a gene. This CDR3 is 14 amino acids long. The germline V gene has CDR1 SGHRS and CDR2 YFSETQ. This CDR3 is CASSPGTGSYEQYF. CDR3 nucleotides: TGCGCCAGCAGCCCAGGGACAGGGTCCTACGAGCAGTACTTC. The full variable domain, with the rest looked up from reference TRBV5-1 and TRBJ2-7, is KAGVTQTPRYLIKTRGQQVTLSCSPISGHRSVSWYQQTPGQGLQFLFEYFSETQRNKGNFPGRFSGRQFSNSRSEMNVSTLELGDSALYLCASSPGTGSYEQYFGPGTRLTVT.

The chain recombines TRBV6-5 with TRBJ2-5; 7 nucleotides line up with TRBD2. The germline V gene has CDR1 MNHEY and CDR2 SVGAGI. The CDR3 totals 15 residues. V gave up 4 bases and J gave up 0 bases; unmatched junction bases: 5. The CDR3: CASSSGGGHQETQYF. CDR3 in DNA: TGTGCCAGCAGTTCTGGCGGGGGACACCAAGAGACCCAGTACTTC.

The V and J genes are TRBV19 and TRBJ1-5, with a possible D match to TRBD1 (6 bases). The CDR3 covers 17 residues. The V gene's germline CDR1 is LNHDA and CDR2 SQIVND (reference sequence). Trimming stripped 7 bases from V and 5 bases from J, with 24 bases between. CDR3 in amino acids: CASTPGRGGGKYQPQHF. In nucleotides, the CDR3 is TGTGCCAGTACCCCAGGGAGGGGAGGGGGTAAGTATCAGCCCCAGCATTTT. The full variable domain, rest sourced from reference TRBV19 and TRBJ1-5, is DGGITQSPKYLFRKEGQNVTLSCEQNLNHDAMYWYRQDPGQGLRLIYYSQIVNDFQKGDIAEGYSVSREKKESFPLTVTSAQKNPTAFYLCASTPGRGGGKYQPQHFGDGTRLSIL.

This rearrangement joins TRBV7-6 to TRBJ2-3; TRBD2 matches 12 bases. V trimming: 5 bases; J trimming: 4 bases; junction bases outside the gene matches: 7. The length of the CDR3 is 16 residues. The germline gives CDR1 SGHVS, CDR2 FNYEAQ. CDR3 residues: CASSIGTSGFSDTQYF. CDR3 DNA: TGTGCCAGCAGCATTGGGACTAGCGGGTTTTCAGATACGCAGTATTTT.

V is TRBV6-6 and J is TRBJ1-2; the D gene is possibly TRBD1 (6 bases). The germline V gene has CDR1 MNHNY and CDR2 SVGAGI (reference sequence). The CDR3 covers 17 residues. The V end was cut by 7 bases, the J end by 3 bases, with 24 bases between. CDR3 residues: CASTQSKGTGRHYGYTF. The CDR3 bases are TGTGCCAGCACTCAATCCAAGGGCACAGGGCGGCACTATGGCTACACCTTC.

J is TRBJ1-1 and V is TRBV19; D uncertain. CDR1 and CDR2 from the germline V gene are LNHDA and SQIVND (reference sequence). The CDR3 is 14 amino acids. Trimming shortened V by 2 bases and J by 0 bases, and 7 bases separated the two germline ends. The DNA of the CDR3 is TGTGCCAGTAGTATACAGGCCTTGAACACTGAAGCTTTCTTT. Translating it yields CASSIQALNTEAFF.

The chain links TRBV18 to TRBJ1-5; possibly TRBD1 for D (5 bases). CDR3 size: 16 residues. CDR1 KGHSH and CDR2 LQKENI come from the germline V gene. V lost 6 bases and J lost 0, with 15 bases in between. The CDR3 DNA reads TGTGCCAGCTCCTTTGACAGCCCATATAGCAATCAGCCCCAGCATTTT. Translation: CASSFDSPYSNQPQHF.

This CDR3 reads CATSRDRAGGTQYF. CDR3 nucleotide sequence: TGTGCCACCAGCAGAGATCGCGCGGGAGGTACGCAGTATTTT. This chain uses TRBV15 with TRBJ2-3, with 8 bases matching TRBD2. CDR3 length: 14 residues. Per germline, CDR1 LNHNV and CDR2 YYDKDF (reference sequence). V lost 0 bases and J lost 8; bases outside the gene matches: 4.

This chain uses TRBV28 with TRBJ1-3, with 9 bases fitting TRBD1. Germline V CDR1 and CDR2: MDHEN, SYDVKM. The CDR3 length is 13 residues. J lost 6 bases, V lost 7 bases, and 4 bases had no gene match. The CDR3 sequence is CASTRTGVNTIYF. The CDR3 DNA is TGTGCCAGCACCCGGACAGGGGTAAACACCATATATTTT.

This chain joins TRBV4-2 and TRBJ2-3; TRBD2 is a possible D gene (6 bases). Trimming shortened V by 1 base and J by 0 bases, and 11 bases separated the two germline ends. This CDR3 contains 16 residues. Germline CDR1 reads LGHNA; CDR2 reads YNFKEQ. CDR3 DNA sequence: TGTGCCAGCAGCCAAGGGTCCCGGGGGAGCACAGATACGCAGTATTTT. Residues: CASSQGSRGSTDTQYF.

This clone was counted a single time. V gene TRBV9 combines with J gene TRBJ1-3, with D hard to call. In germline, CDR1 is SGDLS, CDR2 YYNGEE. This CDR3 is built from 14 residues. The germline V and J ends were trimmed by 4 bases and 2 bases, with 10 bases remaining between them. Here the CDR3 DNA reads TGTGCCAGCAGCCCCTCGGGGACTGGAAACACCATATATTTT. Translation: CASSPSGTGNTIYF.

The V gene is TRBV7-8, the J gene TRBJ2-5; D uncertain. The CDR3 is 13 residues long. V lost 5 bases and J 8 bases, leaving 15 bases between the germline ends. The V gene's germline CDR1 is SGHVS and CDR2 FQNEAQ. This chain's CDR3 is CASSPDGGGTQYF. The CDR3 bases are TGTGCCAGCAGCCCAGATGGTGGCGGAACCCAGTACTTC.

As for this clone: One junction end disagrees with the germline gene, perhaps due to a read error. The CDR3 DNA follows: TGCGCCAGCAGCCTAGGTACAGCAGATACGCAGTTTTTT. It yields the protein CASSLGTADTQFF. This chain joins TRBV4-3 and TRBJ2-3; D gene uncertain. Germline V gene data show CDR1 as LGHNA and CDR2 as YSLEER. The CDR3 runs 13 residues.

The CDR3 sequence is CASSPLGVGGASSTDTQYF. DNA of the CDR3: TGTGCCAGCTCACCACTGGGTGTCGGGGGTGCCTCTAGCACAGATACGCAGTATTTT. The chain recombines TRBV18 with TRBJ2-3, with TRBD2 as a possible D gene (6 bases). Germline CDR1 and CDR2: KGHSH and LQKENI. V was trimmed by 1 base and J by 0 bases, leaving 20 bases between them. This CDR3 comprises 19 residues. The variable domain in full, completed from reference TRBV18 and TRBJ2-3, reads NAGVMQNPRHLVRRRGQEARLRCSPMKGHSHVYWYRQLPEEGLKFMVYLQKENIIDESGMPKERFSAEFPKEGPSILRIQQVVRGDSAAYFCASSPLGVGGASSTDTQYFGPGTRLTVL.

The rearrangement uses TRBV3-1 (or the pseudogene TRBV3-2) and TRBJ2-5; 8 bases agree with TRBD1. This CDR3 contains 16 residues. Germline V gene lookup returns CDR1 LGHDT and CDR2 YNNKEL (reference sequence). Germline trimming cut 1 base from V and 2 bases from J; bases unmatched to any gene: 6. The CDR3 is CASSQGFGQGQETQYF. For the CDR3, the DNA is TGTGCCAGCAGCCAAGGATTTGGACAGGGACAAGAGACCCAGTACTTC.

This clone showed up just once. The chain carries TRBV6-2 or TRBV6-3 and TRBJ1-5, with D hard to call. CDR3 length: 13 amino acids. Per the germline V gene, CDR1 is MNHEY and CDR2 is SVGEGT. Deletions cut 6 bases from V and 2 bases from J, with 8 bases between. The CDR3 spells CASSDTGNQPQHF. For the CDR3, the DNA is TGTGCCAGCAGCGACACGGGCAATCAGCCCCAGCATTTT.

This chain connects TRBV19 to TRBJ1-4; no firm D call. V was cut by 1 base and J by 5 bases, with 14 bases left in between. Germline assignment: CDR1 LNHDA and CDR2 SQIVND (reference sequence). The CDR3 loop spans 16 amino acids. For the CDR3, the DNA is TGTGCCAGTAGTATAGGAAGAGGACTTCTGAATGAAAAACTGTTTTTT. The encoded protein is CASSIGRGLLNEKLFF.

This chain uses TRBV5-1 with TRBJ1-2, with a possible D match to TRBD1 (5 bases). Germline V gene sequence: CDR1 SGHRS, CDR2 YFSETQ. V lost 0 bases to trimming and J lost 6 bases, with 12 bases between them. The CDR3 is made up of 14 amino acids. Here the CDR3 DNA reads TGCGCCAGCAGCTTGGGACAGTTGCTTGATGGCTACACCTTC. Encoded protein: CASSLGQLLDGYTF.

The rearrangement joins TRBV5-6 to TRBJ1-5; D is possibly TRBD1 (6 bases). V was clipped by 4 bases and J by 7 bases, with 15 bases between them. Germline values: CDR1 SGHDT, CDR2 YYEEEE. This CDR3 has 14 amino acids. The CDR3 DNA reads as TGTGCCAGCAGCATCACAGGGTCTGACCAGCCCCAGCATTTT. This sequence encodes CASSITGSDQPQHF.

This sequence joins TRBV5-1 and TRBJ2-3; TRBD2 matches at 9 bases. J gave up 5 bases and V 4 bases, and 8 bases lay outside the gene matches. CDR1 and CDR2 from the germline V gene are SGHRS and YFSETQ. The CDR3 is 15 residues long. CDR3 sequence (DNA): TGCGCCAGCAGCCTGGGACTAGCAGGAGTAGATACGCAGTATTTT. It encodes CASSLGLAGVDTQYF.

The table lists this clone with a count of one. The chain joins TRBV7-9 to TRBJ2-3; 12 bases are shared with TRBD2. V trimming: 7 bases; J trimming: 5 bases; junction bases outside the gene matches: 13. Looked up from germline, CDR1 is SEHNR and CDR2 is FQNEAQ (reference sequence). The length of the CDR3 is 17 residues. The CDR3 DNA sequence: TGTGCCAGCACCAAAGCTGGGCTAGCGGGGGGGCAAGATACGCAGTATTTT. This codes for CASTKAGLAGGQDTQYF.

The V and J genes are TRBV19 and TRBJ1-5; D remains unclear. The CDR3 runs 14 residues. Germline V CDR1 and CDR2: LNHDA, SQIVND (reference sequence). V shed 8 bases and J shed 1 base, with 12 bases lying between them. The CDR3 coding sequence is TGTGCCAGTCGGAGGCTGGAGAGCAATCAGCCCCAGCATTTT. Translating gives CASRRLESNQPQHF.

The rearrangement uses TRBV4-3 and TRBJ1-1; maybe TRBD1 (5 bases). The CDR3 sequence is 15 residues long. Germline values: CDR1 LGHNA, CDR2 YSLEER. Deletions cut 3 bases from V and 0 bases from J, with 11 bases between. The CDR3 region has the DNA TGCGCCAGCAGCCAGGGGCGGCAGATGAACACTGAAGCTTTCTTT. It specifies CASSQGRQMNTEAFF.

This clone was recorded once. The V gene is TRBV5-6, the J gene TRBJ2-6; D may be TRBD1 (5 bases). Germline V gene data show CDR1 as SGHDT and CDR2 as YYEEEE. This CDR3 has 15 amino acids. V was cut by 3 bases and J by 4 bases, with 11 bases left in between. In nucleotides, the CDR3 is TGTGCCAGCAGCTGGGGCCCCGTCGGGGCCAACGTCCTGACTTTC. Protein product: CASSWGPVGANVLTF.

This rearrangement joins TRBV20-1 to TRBJ2-1; D possibly corresponds to TRBD1 (5 bases). The CDR3 runs to 11 residues. V lost 6 bases and J 10 bases, leaving 13 bases between the germline ends. Germline assignment: CDR1 DFQATT and CDR2 SNEGSKA (reference sequence). The CDR3 is CSAPWGAEQFF. The CDR3 DNA follows: TGCAGTGCGCCATGGGGCGCGGAGCAGTTCTTC.

This clone was seen only once. The CDR3 nucleotides read TGTGCCATCAGGGAAGACAGGGGGACTAGAGCTTTCTTT. Translating it yields CAIREDRGTRAFF. The V gene is TRBV10-3, the J gene TRBJ1-1; 9 bases are a match to TRBD1. The CDR3 has 13 amino acids. Germline-derived CDR1 and CDR2 are ENHRY and SYGVKD. Germline trimming cut 6 bases from V and 10 bases from J; bases unmatched to any gene: 9.